These 29 T cell receptor beta chains share one sample of origin, sequenced in a study of neurological immune-mediated disorders. From the 5' RACE reads, TCRdb called clonotypes with MiXCR, one entry per CDR3 protein. The data contain roughly 57,000 distinct CDR3 sequences, 7% to 9% of them seen just once; the ten biggest clones take up roughly 2%. Time point here: longitudinal time-point 3. Sequenced sample: PBMCs. The receptors stem from a woman aged 40 to 50 in good health.

This clonotype was counted many times. The chain carries TRBV3-1 and TRBJ2-2; D uncertain. The germline V gene encodes CDR1 LGHDT and CDR2 YNNKEL (reference sequence). V was pared by 4 bases and J by 8 bases, with 8 bases between. The CDR3 length is 12 residues. Here the CDR3 reads CASSPGRGELFF. The CDR3, as DNA: TGTGCCAGCAGCCCGGGCCGTGGGGAGCTGTTTTTT.

The chain uses TRBV3-1 and TRBJ1-2; D might be TRBD1 (5 bases). CDR3 length: 13 amino acids. Germline CDR1 reads LGHDT; CDR2 reads YNNKEL (reference sequence). V lost 8 bases, J lost 0 bases, and 10 bases lay in between. DNA of the CDR3: TGTGCCAGCCAAGAGACAGCTAACTATGGCTACACCTTC. Residues: CASQETANYGYTF.

The sample holds a few counts of this clonotype. The chain joins TRBV29-1 to TRBJ1-1, with TRBD1 identical over 9 bases. Trimming at V came to 5 bases and at J to 1 base, leaving 5 bases not matched to a gene. Germline CDR1 is SQVTM and CDR2 is ANQGSEA. This CDR3 has 14 residues. For the CDR3, the DNA is TGCAGCGTTATGACAGGGGGTGGGAACACTGAAGCTTTCTTT. Protein product: CSVMTGGGNTEAFF.

This clonotype was counted many times. The J gene is TRBJ1-2, the V gene TRBV6-5, with TRBD1 identical over 11 bases. The trim removed 4 bases at V and 5 bases at J, leaving 3 bases unmatched. The CDR3 loop spans 14 amino acids. Looked up from germline, CDR1 is MNHEY and CDR2 is SVGAGI. CDR3 in amino acids: CASSSGQGVYGYTF. The CDR3 DNA reads as TGTGCCAGCAGTTCGGGACAGGGGGTTTATGGCTACACCTTC.

This clonotype showed up many times. This sequence joins TRBV7-2 and TRBJ1-5, with 8 nucleotides matching TRBD1. With V trimmed by 5 bases and J by 5 bases, 11 bases remained unmatched. Germline values: CDR1 SGHTA, CDR2 FQGNSA. The CDR3 loop spans 16 amino acids. The CDR3 DNA sequence: TGTGCCAGCAGCCCCAGGGCAGGGGGCCTCGATCAGCCCCAGCATTTT. It is translated as CASSPRAGGLDQPQHF.

This clonotype was seen ten or more times. V usage is TRBV5-1 and J usage is TRBJ2-3; 10 bases are a match to TRBD1. Germline-derived CDR1 and CDR2 are SGHRS and YFSETQ. The CDR3 loop spans 15 amino acids. V was clipped by 5 bases and J by 4 bases; unmatched bases: 7. The CDR3 DNA reads as TGCGCCAGCAGTTGGGGACAGGGGCCCCCAGATACGCAGTATTTT. Amino acid sequence: CASSWGQGPPDTQYF.

This clonotype appeared many times. The chain couples TRBV7-8 to TRBJ2-2; 12 positions match TRBD2. CDR1 SGHVS and CDR2 FQNEAQ come from the germline V gene. Unmatched junction bases numbered 7, after V lost 5 bases and J lost 6 bases. The CDR3 is 16 residues long. The CDR3 sequence is CASSIRTSGISGELFF. The CDR3 DNA reads as TGTGCCAGCAGCATCCGGACTAGCGGGATTTCCGGGGAGCTGTTTTTT.

This sequence joins TRBV4-3 and TRBJ1-2; D is unresolved. This CDR3 region has 15 residues. The V end was cut by 0 bases, the J end by 7 bases, with 15 bases between. Germline CDR1 reads LGHNA; CDR2 reads YSLEER. The CDR3 loop is CASSQERTRLSGYTF. For the CDR3, the DNA is TGCGCCAGCAGCCAAGAGCGGACCAGGCTTAGTGGCTACACCTTC.

This clonotype was recorded at least ten times. The chain combines TRBV27 with TRBJ1-1; weak D call: TRBD1 (6 bases). CDR1 MNHEY and CDR2 SMNVEV come from the germline V gene (reference sequence). The CDR3 extends over 15 amino acids. Trimming stripped 6 bases from V and 3 bases from J, with 17 bases between. The CDR3 region has the DNA TGTGCCAGCAGAAAAAACAGGGAGAGGGACACTGAAGCTTTCTTT. This encodes CASRKNRERDTEAFF.

The sample holds many counts of this clonotype. The CDR3 spells CASSHDRASGNTIYF. Here the CDR3 DNA reads TGTGCCAGCAGTCATGACAGGGCCTCTGGAAACACCATATATTTT. The chain has TRBV25-1 and TRBJ1-3, with 7 bases fitting TRBD1. V was clipped by 5 bases and J by 0 bases; unmatched bases: 4. Germline CDR1 MGHDK, CDR2 SYGVNS. The CDR3 runs 15 residues.

The table lists this clonotype with many counts. J is TRBJ1-2 and V is TRBV7-2; D is unresolved. Trimming cost V 1 base and J 7 bases, with 7 bases left between them. Germline V CDR1 and CDR2: SGHTA, FQGNSA. The CDR3 spans 12 residues. In DNA form, the CDR3 reads TGTGCCAGCAGCTTAGATTGGGGTGGCTACACCTTC. As protein: CASSLDWGGYTF.

This clonotype occurred many times. The chain is built from TRBV7-2 and TRBJ2-1, with a possible D match to TRBD2 (7 bases). There are 16 residues in the CDR3. The germline V gene encodes CDR1 SGHTA and CDR2 FQGNSA. The V and J ends lost 4 bases and 0 bases respectively, with 13 bases between them. Here the CDR3 reads CASSSGRGGSYNEQFF. In nucleotides, the CDR3 is TGTGCCAGCAGCTCAGGTAGGGGGGGCTCCTACAATGAGCAGTTCTTC. Using reference TRBV7-2 and TRBJ2-1 for the parts outside the CDR3, the full variable domain is GAGVSQSPSNKVTEKGKDVELRCDPISGHTALYWYRQSLGQGLEFLIYFQGNSAPDKSGLPSDRFSAERTGGSVSTLTIQRTQQEDSAVYLCASSSGRGGSYNEQFFGPGTRLTVL.

The sample holds many counts of this clonotype. The chain combines TRBV29-1 with TRBJ1-1, with a tentative D call TRBD1 (6 bases). Trimming took off 3 bases at V and 5 bases at J, with 10 bases between the two ends. Per germline, CDR1 SQVTM and CDR2 ANQGSEA. This CDR3 spans 12 amino acids. The CDR3 protein is CSVEAGVTEAFF. The CDR3 nucleotides are TGCAGCGTTGAGGCAGGGGTAACTGAAGCTTTCTTT.

By proportion, this clonotype is medium-sized. The chain recombines TRBV6-2 or TRBV6-3 with TRBJ2-2; D uncertain. Germline loops: CDR1 MNHEY, CDR2 SVGEGT. The CDR3 extends over 14 amino acids. The ends were cut back, 0 bases at V and 7 bases at J, with 9 bases in the middle. Here the CDR3 reads CASSYSSSYGELFF. The CDR3 DNA is TGTGCCAGCAGTTACTCGAGCTCCTACGGGGAGCTGTTTTTT.

This clonotype was counted ten times or more. The rearrangement links TRBV2 to TRBJ1-5, with 9 bases lining up with TRBD1. The CDR3 is 13 amino acids. Germline V lookup: CDR1 SNHLY, CDR2 FYNNEI. After removal of 6 bases from V and 5 bases from J, the junction contained 2 bases not matched to a gene. The CDR3 region is CASRDRGDQPQHF. CDR3 coding DNA: TGTGCCAGCAGGGACAGGGGAGATCAGCCCCAGCATTTT.

In its sample, this clonotype was seen many times. The chain uses TRBV9 and TRBJ2-3; D might be TRBD2 (7 bases). In germline, CDR1 is SGDLS, CDR2 YYNGEE. The CDR3 sequence is 15 residues long. Trimming shortened V by 5 bases and J by 0 bases, and 13 bases separated the two germline ends. CDR3 sequence (DNA): TGTGCCAGCAGGAGGGGGGGGGGAAGCACAGATACGCAGTATTTT. It encodes CASRRGGGSTDTQYF.

The table lists this clonotype with many counts. The chain has TRBV4-3 and TRBJ2-1, with D possibly matching TRBD2 (6 bases). The CDR3 spans 15 residues. Trimming took 7 bases from V and 0 from J, leaving 13 bases between them. The germline V gene has CDR1 LGHNA and CDR2 YSLEER. CDR3 sequence (DNA): TGCGCCAGCACCCGGGGGACGAGCTCCTACAATGAGCAGTTCTTC. Its translation is CASTRGTSSYNEQFF.

As for this clonotype: This may arise from a read error, as a much more abundant clone is one base away. The chain is built from TRBV7-8 and TRBJ2-7; 8 nucleotides line up with TRBD1. This CDR3 comprises 15 residues. Looked up from germline, CDR1 is SGHVS and CDR2 is FQNEAQ. The CDR3 loop reads CASSPRTGKVYKQYF. The CDR3 bases are TGTGCCAGCAGCCCCCGGACAGGGAAGGTCTACAAGCAGTACTTC.

There are many counts of this clonotype. The chain joins TRBV29-1 to TRBJ2-2, with 10 positions matching TRBD1. CDR3 length: 14 amino acids. CDR1 SQVTM and CDR2 ANQGSEA come from the germline V gene. The V and J ends lost 5 bases and 4 bases, in that order; junction bases with no gene match: 4. The CDR3 loop reads CSVQGQGVTGELFF. The CDR3 DNA sequence: TGCAGCGTTCAAGGACAGGGGGTCACCGGGGAGCTGTTTTTT.

The rearrangement links TRBV10-2 to TRBJ1-1; D is ambiguous. V was pared by 2 bases and J by 3 bases, with 10 bases between. There are 14 residues in the CDR3. The germline V gene has CDR1 WSHSY and CDR2 SAAADI. The CDR3 DNA sequence: TGCGCCAGCAGTGAGGAGACGGCATACACTGAAGCTTTCTTT. Translated: CASSEETAYTEAFF.

This clonotype was picked up many times. J is TRBJ2-7 and V is TRBV12-3 or TRBV12-4, with 10 bases lining up with TRBD2. This CDR3 region has 15 residues. V trimming: 6 bases; J trimming: 0 bases; junction bases outside the gene matches: 5. The CDR3 sequence: CASSPASGGSYEQYF. DNA of the CDR3: TGTGCCAGCAGCCCGGCTAGCGGGGGCTCCTACGAGCAGTACTTC.

This clonotype was seen at least ten times. This chain joins TRBV20-1 and TRBJ2-1, with 10 bases fitting TRBD2. V was pared by 3 bases and J by 2 bases, with 16 bases of the junction left unmatched. CDR1 DFQATT and CDR2 SNEGSKA come from the germline V gene (reference sequence). This CDR3 is built from 19 residues. The CDR3 reads CSARSPGLAGAVPYNEQFF. The CDR3 nucleotides read TGCAGTGCTAGGTCACCTGGGCTAGCGGGGGCCGTACCCTACAATGAGCAGTTCTTC.

This clonotype was seen many times. V gene TRBV12-3 or TRBV12-4 combines with J gene TRBJ2-7, with D hard to call. The CDR3 sequence is 14 residues long. Trimming took 2 bases from V and 3 from J, leaving 11 bases between them. The CDR3 protein is CASSLRGPDYEQYF. Written as DNA, the CDR3 is TGTGCCAGCAGTTTACGCGGACCGGACTACGAGCAGTACTTC.

This clonotype was counted at least ten times. The chain joins TRBV25-1 to TRBJ1-1, with TRBD1 identical over 8 bases. The CDR3 runs 14 residues. Germline CDR1 MGHDK, CDR2 SYGVNS. V lost 4 bases, J lost 2 bases, and 3 bases stayed unmatched. CDR3 in DNA: TGTGCCAGCAGTGCCGGACAGGGCAACACTGAAGCTTTCTTT. Translation: CASSAGQGNTEAFF. The variable domain in full, completed from reference TRBV25-1 and TRBJ1-1, reads EADIYQTPRYLVIGTGKKITLECSQTMGHDKMYWYQQDPGMELHLIHYSYGVNSTEKGDLSSESTVSRIRTEHFPLTLESARPSHTSQYLCASSAGQGNTEAFFGQGTRLTVV.

This clonotype has just a few counts. The rearrangement uses TRBV7-8 and TRBJ1-1; D is uncertain. This CDR3 is 15 amino acids long. Germline-derived CDR1 and CDR2 are SGHVS and FQNEAQ. The V end was cut by 7 bases, the J end by 0 bases, with 15 bases between. The CDR3 bases are TGTGCCAGCAACCTTGCGCCCGGTATGAACACTGAAGCTTTCTTT. Translating gives CASNLAPGMNTEAFF.

At least ten counts were recorded for this clonotype. The genes are TRBV29-1 and TRBJ1-1, with a possible D match to TRBD1 (5 bases). Deletions cut 7 bases from V and 4 bases from J, with 10 bases between. Per the germline V gene, CDR1 is SQVTM and CDR2 is ANQGSEA. The CDR3 extends over 11 amino acids. The CDR3 sequence is CSGHGGTEAFF. The CDR3 DNA is TGCAGCGGCCATGGGGGCACTGAAGCTTTCTTT.

This clonotype was counted many times. V is TRBV24-1 and J is TRBJ2-3; D might be TRBD2 (5 bases). CDR3 length: 13 residues. CDR1 KGHDR and CDR2 SFDVKD come from the germline V gene. V was pared by 7 bases and J by 4 bases, with 11 bases between. The CDR3 loop reads CATRGDFPDTQYF. The DNA of the CDR3 is TGTGCCACCAGGGGAGACTTCCCAGATACGCAGTATTTT.

Many counts were recorded for this clonotype. The gene calls are TRBV27 and TRBJ1-1; D is unclear. CDR3 length: 13 amino acids. Trimming took 9 bases from V and 0 from J, leaving 11 bases between them. The germline gives CDR1 MNHEY, CDR2 SMNVEV (reference sequence). The CDR3 DNA reads TGTGCCAGTGGGGTGGGTTTGAACACTGAAGCTTTCTTT. Residues: CASGVGLNTEAFF.

This clonotype was observed many times. The genes are TRBV29-1 and TRBJ1-2; 11 positions match TRBD1. Germline CDR1 and CDR2: SQVTM and ANQGSEA. This CDR3 comprises 18 residues. V dropped 1 base and J dropped 4; count of bases not matched to a gene: 14. CDR3 loop: CSVEVAGTGGLRGYGYTF. As DNA, the CDR3 is TGCAGCGTTGAAGTAGCCGGGACAGGGGGGTTACGGGGCTATGGCTACACCTTC.